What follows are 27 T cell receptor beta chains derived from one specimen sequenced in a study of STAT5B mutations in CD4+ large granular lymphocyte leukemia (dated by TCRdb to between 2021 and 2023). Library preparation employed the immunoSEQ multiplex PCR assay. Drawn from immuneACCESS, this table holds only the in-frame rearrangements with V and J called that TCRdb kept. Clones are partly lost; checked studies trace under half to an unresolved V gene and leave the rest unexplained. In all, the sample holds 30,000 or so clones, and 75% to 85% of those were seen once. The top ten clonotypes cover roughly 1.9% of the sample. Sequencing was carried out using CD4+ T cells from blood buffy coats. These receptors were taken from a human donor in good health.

The CDR3 DNA reads TGCGCCAGCAGCCTAGGACAGGGGAAACAAGAGACCCAGTACTTC. Translating gives CASSLGQGKQETQYF. The rearrangement uses TRBV5-1 and TRBJ2-5, with 9 positions matching TRBD1. Losses at the gene ends were 4 bases for V and 2 bases for J; bases not matched to a gene: 6. Germline V gene data show CDR1 as SGHRS and CDR2 as YFSETQ. The CDR3 contains 15 residues.

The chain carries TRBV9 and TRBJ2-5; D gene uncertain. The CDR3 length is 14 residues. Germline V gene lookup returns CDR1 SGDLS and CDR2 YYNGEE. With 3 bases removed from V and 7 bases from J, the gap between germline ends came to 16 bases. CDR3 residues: CASSATGDLTTQYF. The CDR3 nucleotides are TGTGCCAGCAGCGCCACTGGGGATTTGACGACCCAGTACTTC.

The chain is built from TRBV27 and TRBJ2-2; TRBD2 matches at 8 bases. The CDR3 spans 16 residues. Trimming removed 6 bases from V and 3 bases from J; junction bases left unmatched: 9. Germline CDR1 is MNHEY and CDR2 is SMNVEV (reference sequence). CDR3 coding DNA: TGTGCCAGCAGAAAACGGGGGGGCGGTGACACCGGGGAGCTGTTTTTT. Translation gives CASRKRGGGDTGELFF.

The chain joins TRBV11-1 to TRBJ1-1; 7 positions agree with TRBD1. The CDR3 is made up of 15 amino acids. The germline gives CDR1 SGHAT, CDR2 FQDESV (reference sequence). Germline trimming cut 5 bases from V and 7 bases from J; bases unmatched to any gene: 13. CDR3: CASSPYLDREFEAFF. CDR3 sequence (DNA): TGTGCCAGCAGCCCCTACCTCGACAGGGAGTTTGAAGCTTTCTTT.

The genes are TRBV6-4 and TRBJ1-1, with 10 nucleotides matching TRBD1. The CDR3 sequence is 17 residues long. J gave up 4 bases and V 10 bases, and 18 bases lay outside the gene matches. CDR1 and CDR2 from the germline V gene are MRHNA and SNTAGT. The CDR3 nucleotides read TGTGCCACCAGACTCCGGGGAGGCCGGACAGGGGGCACTGAAGCTTTCTTT. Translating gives CATRLRGGRTGGTEAFF.

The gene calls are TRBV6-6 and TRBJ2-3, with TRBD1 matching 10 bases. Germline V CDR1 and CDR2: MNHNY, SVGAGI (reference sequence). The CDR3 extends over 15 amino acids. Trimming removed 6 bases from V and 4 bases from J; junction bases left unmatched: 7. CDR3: CASSPRDRGPDTQYF. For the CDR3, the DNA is TGTGCCAGCAGCCCCCGGGACAGGGGCCCAGATACGCAGTATTTT.

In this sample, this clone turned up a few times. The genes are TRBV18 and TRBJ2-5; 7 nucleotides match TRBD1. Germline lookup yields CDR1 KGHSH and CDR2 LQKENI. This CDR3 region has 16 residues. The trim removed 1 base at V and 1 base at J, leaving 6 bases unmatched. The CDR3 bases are TGTGCCAGCTCACCACTGGGTAGGGGGCTCCAAGAGACCCAGTACTTC. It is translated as CASSPLGRGLQETQYF. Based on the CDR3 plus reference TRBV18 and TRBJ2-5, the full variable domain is NAGVMQNPRHLVRRRGQEARLRCSPMKGHSHVYWYRQLPEEGLKFMVYLQKENIIDESGMPKERFSAEFPKEGPSILRIQQVVRGDSAAYFCASSPLGRGLQETQYFGPGTRLLVL.

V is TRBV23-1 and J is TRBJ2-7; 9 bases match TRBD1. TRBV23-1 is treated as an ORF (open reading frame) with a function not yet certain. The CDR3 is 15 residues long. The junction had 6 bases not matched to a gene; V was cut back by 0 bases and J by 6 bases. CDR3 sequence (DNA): TGCGCCAGCAGTCAATCGGGGGGACAGGGATGCGAGCAGTACTTC. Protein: CASSQSGGQGCEQYF.

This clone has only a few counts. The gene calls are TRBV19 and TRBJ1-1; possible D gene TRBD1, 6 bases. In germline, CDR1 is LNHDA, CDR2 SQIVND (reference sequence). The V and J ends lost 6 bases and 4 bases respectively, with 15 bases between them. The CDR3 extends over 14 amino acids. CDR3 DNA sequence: TGTGCCAGTAGCCCTCGCAGGGGAGGCACTGAAGCTTTCTTT. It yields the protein CASSPRRGGTEAFF. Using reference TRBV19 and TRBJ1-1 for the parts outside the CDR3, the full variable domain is DGGITQSPKYLFRKEGQNVTLSCEQNLNHDAMYWYRQDPGQGLRLIYYSQIVNDFQKGDIAEGYSVSREKKESFPLTVTSAQKNPTAFYLCASSPRRGGTEAFFGQGTRLTVV.

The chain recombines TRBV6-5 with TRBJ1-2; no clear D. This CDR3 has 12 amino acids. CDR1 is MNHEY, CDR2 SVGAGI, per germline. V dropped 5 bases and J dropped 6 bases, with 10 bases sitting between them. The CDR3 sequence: CASSGRGDGYTF. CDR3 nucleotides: TGTGCCAGCAGTGGACGGGGTGATGGCTACACCTTC.

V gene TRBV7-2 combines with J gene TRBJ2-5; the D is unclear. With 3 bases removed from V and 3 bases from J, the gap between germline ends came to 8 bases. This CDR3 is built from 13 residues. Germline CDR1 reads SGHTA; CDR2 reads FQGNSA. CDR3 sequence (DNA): TGTGCCAGCAGCTTTTCACCAAAAGAGACCCAGTACTTC. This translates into CASSFSPKETQYF.

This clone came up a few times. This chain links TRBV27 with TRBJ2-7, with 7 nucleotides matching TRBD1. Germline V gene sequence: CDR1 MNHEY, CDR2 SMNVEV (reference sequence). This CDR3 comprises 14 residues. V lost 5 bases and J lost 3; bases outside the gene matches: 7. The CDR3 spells CASSTRRQGYEQYF. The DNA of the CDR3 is TGTGCCAGCAGTACTCGAAGACAGGGCTACGAGCAGTACTTC.

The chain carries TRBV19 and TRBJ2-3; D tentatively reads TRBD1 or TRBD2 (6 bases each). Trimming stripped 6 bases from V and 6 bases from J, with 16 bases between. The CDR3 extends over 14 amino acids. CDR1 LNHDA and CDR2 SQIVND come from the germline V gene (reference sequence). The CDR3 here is CASRAGQGSDTQYF. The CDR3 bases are TGTGCCAGTAGGGCGGGGCAGGGGTCTGATACGCAGTATTTT. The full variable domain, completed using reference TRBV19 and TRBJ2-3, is DGGITQSPKYLFRKEGQNVTLSCEQNLNHDAMYWYRQDPGQGLRLIYYSQIVNDFQKGDIAEGYSVSREKKESFPLTVTSAQKNPTAFYLCASRAGQGSDTQYFGPGTRLTVL.

CDR3 protein: CASSLYGSWEQYF. As DNA, the CDR3 is TGTGCCAGCAGCTTGTATGGGTCGTGGGAGCAGTACTTC. The chain has TRBV5-6 and TRBJ2-5; perhaps TRBD2 as D (5 bases). The germline gives CDR1 SGHDT, CDR2 YYEEEE. CDR3 length: 13 amino acids. V was shortened by 1 base and J by 11 bases, with 15 bases between the two germline ends.

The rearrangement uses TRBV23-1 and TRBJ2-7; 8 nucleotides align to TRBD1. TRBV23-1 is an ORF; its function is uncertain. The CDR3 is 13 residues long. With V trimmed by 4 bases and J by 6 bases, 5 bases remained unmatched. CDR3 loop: CASSRQGLSEQYF. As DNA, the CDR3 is TGCGCCAGCAGTCGACAGGGGTTAAGCGAGCAGTACTTC.

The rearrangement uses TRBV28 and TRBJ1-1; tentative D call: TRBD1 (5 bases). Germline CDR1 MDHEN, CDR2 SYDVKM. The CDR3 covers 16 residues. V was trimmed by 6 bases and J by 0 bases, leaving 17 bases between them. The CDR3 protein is CASSPRARAMNTEAFF. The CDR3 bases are TGTGCCAGCAGCCCTAGGGCCAGGGCCATGAACACTGAAGCTTTCTTT.

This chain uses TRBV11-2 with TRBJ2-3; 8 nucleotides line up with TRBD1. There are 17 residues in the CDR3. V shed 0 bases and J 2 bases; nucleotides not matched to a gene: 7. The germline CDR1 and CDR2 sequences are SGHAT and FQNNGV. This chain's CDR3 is CASSLDADRVNTDTQYF. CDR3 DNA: TGTGCCAGCAGCTTAGATGCGGACAGGGTAAACACAGATACGCAGTATTTT.

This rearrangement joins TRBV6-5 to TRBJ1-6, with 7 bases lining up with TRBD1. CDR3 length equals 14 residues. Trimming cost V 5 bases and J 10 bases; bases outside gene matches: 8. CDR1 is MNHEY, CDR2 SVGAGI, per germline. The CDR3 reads CASSTRQGNSPLHF. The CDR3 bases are TGTGCCAGCAGTACAAGACAGGGAAACTCACCCCTCCACTTT.

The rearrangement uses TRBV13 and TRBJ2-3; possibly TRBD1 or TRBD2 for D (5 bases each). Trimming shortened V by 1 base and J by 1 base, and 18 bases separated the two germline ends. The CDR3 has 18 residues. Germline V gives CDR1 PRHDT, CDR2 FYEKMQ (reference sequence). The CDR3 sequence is CASSLEGRAGPRTDTQYF. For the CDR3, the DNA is TGTGCCAGCAGCTTAGAGGGGCGGGCGGGCCCTCGCACAGATACGCAGTATTTT.

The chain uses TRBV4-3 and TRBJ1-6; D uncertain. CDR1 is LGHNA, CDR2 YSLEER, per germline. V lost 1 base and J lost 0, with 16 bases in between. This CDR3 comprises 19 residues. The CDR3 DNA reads TGCGCCAGCAGCCAAGTTTACCCTGGAGGCGCCTCCTATAATTCACCCCTCCACTTT. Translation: CASSQVYPGGASYNSPLHF.

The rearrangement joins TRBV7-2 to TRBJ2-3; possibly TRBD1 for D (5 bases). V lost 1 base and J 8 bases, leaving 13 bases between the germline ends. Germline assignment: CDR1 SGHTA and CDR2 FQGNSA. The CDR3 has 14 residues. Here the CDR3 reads CASSLEAGWGTQYF. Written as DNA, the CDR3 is TGTGCCAGCAGCTTAGAGGCAGGGTGGGGTACGCAGTATTTT.

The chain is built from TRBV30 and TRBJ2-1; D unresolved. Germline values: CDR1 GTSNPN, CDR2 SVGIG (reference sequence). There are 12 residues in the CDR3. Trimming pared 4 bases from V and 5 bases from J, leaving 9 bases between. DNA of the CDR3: TGTGCCTGGATAAGGCTAAACAATGAGCAGTTCTTC. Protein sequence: CAWIRLNNEQFF.

The CDR3, as DNA: TGCGCCAGCAGCACATACGAAGGAGAGACCCAGTACTTC. Its translation is CASSTYEGETQYF. This chain connects TRBV5-1 to TRBJ2-5; D not resolved. Germline V lookup: CDR1 SGHRS, CDR2 YFSETQ. This CDR3 has 13 amino acids. Trimming took off 4 bases at V and 4 bases at J, with 11 bases between the two ends.

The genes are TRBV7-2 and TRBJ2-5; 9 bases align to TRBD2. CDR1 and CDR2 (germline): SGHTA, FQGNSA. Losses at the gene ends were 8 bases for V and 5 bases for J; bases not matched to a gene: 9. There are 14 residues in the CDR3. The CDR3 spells CASQLAGFIETQYF. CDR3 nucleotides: TGTGCCAGCCAGCTAGCGGGATTTATCGAGACCCAGTACTTC.

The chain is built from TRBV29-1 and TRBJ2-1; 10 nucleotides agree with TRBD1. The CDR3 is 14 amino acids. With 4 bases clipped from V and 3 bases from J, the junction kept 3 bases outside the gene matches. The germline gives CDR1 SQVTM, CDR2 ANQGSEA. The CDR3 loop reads CSVGGQGLYNEQFF. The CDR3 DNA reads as TGCAGCGTTGGGGGACAGGGGCTCTACAATGAGCAGTTCTTC.

This CDR3 is CAWRRAGANTGELFF. As DNA, the CDR3 is TGTGCCTGGAGGCGAGCGGGAGCGAACACCGGGGAGCTGTTTTTT. This rearrangement joins TRBV30 to TRBJ2-2; TRBD2 matches 8 bases. J gave up 0 bases and V 3 bases, and 3 bases lay outside the gene matches. Germline CDR1 GTSNPN, CDR2 SVGIG (reference sequence). This CDR3 region has 15 residues.

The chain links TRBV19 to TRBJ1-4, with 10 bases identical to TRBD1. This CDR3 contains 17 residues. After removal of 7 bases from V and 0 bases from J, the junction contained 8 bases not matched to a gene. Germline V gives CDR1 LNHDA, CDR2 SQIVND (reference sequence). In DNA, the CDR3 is TGTGCCAGTAAGCCGGGACAGGGGATATCAACTAATGAAAAACTGTTTTTT. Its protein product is CASKPGQGISTNEKLFF.